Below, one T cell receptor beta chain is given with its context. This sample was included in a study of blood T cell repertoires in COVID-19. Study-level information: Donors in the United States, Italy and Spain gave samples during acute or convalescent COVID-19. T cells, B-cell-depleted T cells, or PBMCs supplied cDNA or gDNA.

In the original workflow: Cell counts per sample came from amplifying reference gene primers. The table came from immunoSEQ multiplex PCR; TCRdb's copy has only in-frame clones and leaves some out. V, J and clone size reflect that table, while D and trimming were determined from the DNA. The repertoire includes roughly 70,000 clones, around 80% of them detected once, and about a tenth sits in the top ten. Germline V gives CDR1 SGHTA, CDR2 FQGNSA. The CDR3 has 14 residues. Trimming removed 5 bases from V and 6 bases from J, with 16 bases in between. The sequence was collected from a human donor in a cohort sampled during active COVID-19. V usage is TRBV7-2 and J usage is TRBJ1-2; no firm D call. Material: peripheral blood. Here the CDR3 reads CASSRRHRENGYTF. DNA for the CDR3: TGTGCCAGCAGCCGGAGGCACAGAGAAAATGGCTACACCTTC.